Listed below are T cell receptor beta chains from one sample, sequenced in a study of shared clonotypes between healthy human individuals. Sequenced by immunoSEQ multiplex PCR; TCRdb stores in-frame clones only, minus some. The sample gives roughly 2.1 million clones, about 93% of which show up once; roughly 1.8% is in the top ten. The sample taken for sequencing was naive CD8+ T cells from PBMCs. These receptors all come from a man younger than 35 in good health. Some clones in this sample may be carry-over from other donors' samples. Each CDR3 is given with its conserved first and last residue. Each record gives: J gene, D gene, CDR3 length, clone size, V gene, CDR3 protein, CDR3 DNA. D genes are given only for firm matches. Rows may omit the clone size; those that give it use once, few, many or a size class.

>TRBJ2-1|TRBD1|17|-|TRBV11-3
CASSLGETGSSYNEQFF
TGTGCCAGCAGCTTGGGGGAGACAGGGAGCTCCTACAATGAGCAGTTCTTC
>TRBJ2-7|-|13|-|TRBV5-5
CASSLLPGYEQYF
TGTGCCAGCAGCTTGCTGCCGGGGTACGAGCAGTACTTC
>TRBJ1-1|-|13|once|TRBV19
CASRQNLNTEAFF
TGTGCCAGCCGACAGAACCTGAACACTGAAGCTTTCTTT
>TRBJ2-3|-|14|-|TRBV12-5
CASALGVGTDTQYF
TGTGCTAGTGCCCTGGGGGTGGGCACAGATACGCAGTATTTT
>TRBJ1-1|-|14|-|TRBV6-4
CASSPGGRFTEAFF
TGTGCCAGCAGTCCGGGGGGAAGGTTCACTGAAGCTTTCTTT
>TRBJ1-1|-|11|-|TRBV19
CASSRGDEAFF
TGTGCCAGTAGTCGGGGGGATGAAGCTTTCTTT
>TRBJ2-7|TRBD1|13|-|TRBV5-4
CASSDRVSDEQYF
TGTGCCAGCAGCGACAGGGTGAGCGACGAGCAGTACTTC
>TRBJ2-1|TRBD1|16|-|TRBV7-9
CASSPRTGRTYNEQFF
TGTGCCAGCAGCCCCCGGACAGGGAGGACCTACAATGAGCAGTTCTTC
>TRBJ2-1|TRBD2|14|-|TRBV4-2
CASSQSGTGNEQFF
TGTGCCAGCAGCCAAAGCGGGACGGGGAATGAGCAGTTCTTC
>TRBJ1-1|-|18|-|TRBV28
CASSLFSGPTVMNTEAFF
TGTGCCAGCAGTTTATTTTCTGGACCCACAGTTATGAACACTGAAGCTTTCTTT
>TRBJ2-1|-|13|-|TRBV7-9
CASRWGDANEQFF
TGTGCCAGCAGGTGGGGGGACGCCAATGAGCAGTTCTTC
>TRBJ2-7|TRBD1|17|-|TRBV29-1
CSVEATLSTGGFYEQYF
TGCAGCGTTGAAGCGACCCTATCGACAGGGGGCTTCTACGAGCAGTACTTC
>TRBJ2-7|-|12|-|TRBV7-2
CASSLNGYEQYF
TGTGCCAGCAGCTTAAACGGCTACGAGCAGTACTTC
>TRBJ1-1|TRBD1|15|-|TRBV2
CASSVGQGLNTEAFF
TGTGCCAGCAGTGTCGGACAGGGGCTGAACACTGAAGCTTTCTTT
>TRBJ1-1|TRBD1|14|-|TRBV11-3
CASSQGQGTTEAFF
TGTGCCAGCAGCCAGGGACAGGGGACCACTGAAGCTTTCTTT
>TRBJ1-1|-|14|-|TRBV27
CASSNYQANTEAFF
TGTGCCAGCAGTAACTATCAGGCGAACACTGAAGCTTTCTTT
>TRBJ2-7|-|16|-|TRBV7-6
CASSLAAGPGAYEQYF
TGTGCCAGCAGCTTAGCGGCAGGGCCGGGGGCCTACGAGCAGTACTTC
>TRBJ1-1|TRBD1|13|-|TRBV6-5
CASLGTENTEAFF
TGTGCCAGCTTAGGGACAGAGAACACTGAAGCTTTCTTT
>TRBJ2-3|-|16|-|TRBV29-1
CSVVDSLRGGTDTQYF
TGCAGCGTTGTAGACAGTTTGAGAGGGGGCACAGATACGCAGTATTTT
>TRBJ2-1|-|16|-|TRBV2
CASSESREGSLNEQFF
TGTGCCAGCAGTGAGTCCAGGGAAGGCAGCCTCAATGAGCAGTTCTTC
>TRBJ2-5|-|13|-|TRBV5-8
CASRLALRETQYF
TGTGCCAGCAGACTAGCCTTAAGGGAGACCCAGTACTTC
>TRBJ2-7|TRBD2|15|-|TRBV7-9
CASSSTLAGIYEQYF
TGTGCCAGCAGCTCCACACTAGCGGGAATCTACGAGCAGTACTTC
>TRBJ2-1|-|12|-|TRBV19
CASSIGTNEQFF
TGTGCCAGTAGTATAGGTACGAATGAGCAGTTCTTC
>TRBJ2-7|TRBD2|14|-|TRBV27
CASSLAGPTYEQYF
TGTGCCAGCAGTCTAGCGGGACCCACCTACGAGCAGTACTTC
>TRBJ2-7|-|14|-|TRBV28
CASSPLANSYEQYF
TGTGCCAGCAGCCCACTAGCAAACTCCTACGAGCAGTACTTC
>TRBJ1-3|-|19|-|TRBV12-5
CASGSAPPTGIFSGNTIYF
TGTGCTAGTGGTTCCGCACCCCCAACCGGGATTTTCTCTGGAAACACCATATATTTT
>TRBJ1-1|TRBD1|18|-|TRBV19
CASSPRTGVFSLNTEAFF
TGTGCCAGTAGTCCCAGGACAGGGGTTTTCTCCTTGAACACTGAAGCTTTCTTT
>TRBJ2-7|-|15|-|TRBV2
CASSDVIGVNYEQYF
TGTGCCAGCAGTGACGTAATAGGCGTCAACTACGAGCAGTACTTC
>TRBJ2-7|TRBD1|14|-|TRBV5-1
CASSWWGQGNEQYF
TGCGCCAGCAGCTGGTGGGGACAGGGAAACGAGCAGTACTTC
>TRBJ2-5|-|15|-|TRBV5-1
CASSLTGLAGETQYF
TGCGCCAGCAGCTTGACAGGGTTGGCCGGAGAGACCCAGTACTTC
>TRBJ1-4|-|17|once|TRBV21-1
CASSKSVGPRANEKLFF
TGTGCCAGCAGCAAATCAGTTGGCCCGAGGGCTAATGAAAAACTGTTTTTT
>TRBJ1-1|-|12|few|TRBV7-9
CASSLHSTEAFF
TGTGCCAGCAGCTTACACAGCACTGAAGCTTTCTTT
>TRBJ1-1|TRBD1|14|-|TRBV5-1
CASSSSGGNTEAFF
TGCGCCAGCAGCTCCTCAGGGGGGAACACTGAAGCTTTCTTT
>TRBJ2-2|TRBD1|16|-|TRBV18
CASSATGTGVTGELFF
TGTGCCAGCTCAGCAACCGGGACAGGGGTTACCGGGGAGCTGTTTTTT
>TRBJ1-4|TRBD1|15|-|TRBV15
CATSSRTGGSEKLFF
TGTGCCACCAGCAGCAGGACAGGGGGCAGTGAAAAACTGTTTTTT
>TRBJ2-1|TRBD2|15|-|TRBV5-6
CASSLMAGAVIEQFF
TGTGCCAGCAGCTTGATGGCGGGAGCTGTTATTGAGCAGTTCTTC
>TRBJ1-1|-|14|few|TRBV6-1
CASSEAAVWTEAFF
TGTGCCAGCAGTGAAGCCGCCGTCTGGACTGAAGCTTTCTTT
>TRBJ2-2|TRBD2|19|-|TRBV19
CASFSLQDSGRTPPGELFF
TGTGCCAGTTTCTCCCTCCAAGATAGCGGGAGGACCCCTCCCGGGGAGCTGTTTTTT
>TRBJ1-2|-|15|-|TRBV4-3
CASSQEGNIPYGYTF
TGCGCCAGCAGCCAAGAGGGTAACATACCCTATGGCTACACCTTC
>TRBJ2-7|-|16|once|TRBV6-6
CASSYQLWVQVAEQYF
TGTGCCAGCAGTTACCAGTTATGGGTTCAGGTCGCCGAGCAGTACTTC
>TRBJ2-1|TRBD2|15|-|TRBV7-9
CASSLPLLARKEQFF
TGTGCCAGCAGCTTACCTCTACTAGCGCGTAAAGAGCAGTTCTTC
>TRBJ2-3|-|14|-|TRBV27
CASSLKTNTDTQYF
TGTGCCAGCAGTTTAAAGACTAACACAGATACGCAGTATTTT
>TRBJ2-2|TRBD2|13|-|TRBV9
CASSAGDTGELFF
TGTGCCAGCAGTGCGGGAGACACCGGGGAGCTGTTTTTT
>TRBJ1-2|-|15|-|TRBV9
CASSPTWAGNYGYTF
TGTGCCAGCAGCCCAACTTGGGCCGGCAACTATGGCTACACCTTC
>TRBJ1-1|-|13|few|TRBV14
CASSQGGGAGAFF
TGTGCCAGCAGCCAAGGTGGAGGGGCGGGAGCTTTCTTT
>TRBJ1-2|-|15|-|TRBV28
CASSPGPRISYGYTF
TGTGCCAGCAGTCCCGGACCGAGGATTTCCTATGGCTACACCTTC
>TRBJ2-7|-|12|-|TRBV5-6
CASSFGSYEQYF
TGTGCCAGCAGCTTCGGAAGCTACGAGCAGTACTTC
>TRBJ2-4|TRBD1|12|-|TRBV13
CASSSHGQGQYF
TGTGCCAGCAGCTCTCACGGACAGGGGCAGTACTTC
>TRBJ2-1|TRBD2|16|-|TRBV28
CASSLERAGGRNEQFF
TGTGCCAGCAGTTTAGAGAGGGCGGGAGGGCGCAATGAGCAGTTCTTC
>TRBJ2-7|TRBD1|15|-|TRBV7-9
CASSPGTGWPYEQYF
TGTGCCAGCAGCCCCGGGACAGGGTGGCCCTACGAGCAGTACTTC
>TRBJ1-2|-|15|-|TRBV28
CASSLKGDSSYGYTF
TGTGCCAGCAGTTTAAAGGGGGATTCTTCCTATGGCTACACCTTC
>TRBJ2-7|-|15|-|TRBV27
CASSLTWGRPYEQYF
TGTGCCAGCAGTTTAACGTGGGGCAGACCCTACGAGCAGTACTTC
>TRBJ2-7|TRBD1|16|-|TRBV6-1
CASSEEDRVLSYEQYF
TGTGCCAGCAGTGAGGAGGACAGGGTACTCTCCTACGAGCAGTACTTC
>TRBJ2-5|-|13|-|TRBV7-9
CASSLVQEETQYF
TGTGCCAGCAGCTTAGTACAGGAAGAGACCCAGTACTTC
>TRBJ2-1|-|18|once|TRBV15
CATSRVIGALTSYNEQFF
TGTGCCACCAGCAGAGTTATAGGGGCCCTTACCTCCTACAATGAGCAGTTCTTC
>TRBJ2-1|-|12|-|TRBV19
CASSFSNNEQFF
TGTGCCAGTAGTTTTTCTAACAATGAGCAGTTCTTC
>TRBJ2-3|TRBD1|15|-|TRBV4-1
CASSPGQASTDTQYF
TGCGCCAGCAGCCCAGGACAGGCTAGCACAGATACGCAGTATTTT
>TRBJ1-1|-|14|-|TRBV5-1
CASSESGVMTEAFF
TGCGCCAGCAGCGAATCAGGGGTGATGACTGAAGCTTTCTTT